The source of this TCR beta chain is a study of post-analysis software for immune sequencing data. General study findings and limits: Significantly lower normalized Chao1 diversity was seen in multiple sclerosis patients than in controls. TRBV5-6, TRBV5-1 and TRBV20-1 belonged to a set of roughly five TRBV segments that were more frequent in patients than controls.

Unique molecular identifiers tagged the TCR beta cDNA libraries. In TCRdb, the PCR reads were re-called with MiXCR into one record per CDR3 protein. The profile shows roughly 160,000 distinct CDR3 sequences, 30% to 45% of them singletons. Worth noting for this clonotype: Its antigen is unknown.

The CDR3 is 14 amino acids. Germline V gene sequence: CDR1 SGHDT, CDR2 YYEEEE. The germline V and J ends were trimmed by 0 bases and 5 bases, with 10 bases remaining between them. Source: blood, taken after autologous hematopoietic stem cell transplantation. The rearrangement links TRBV5-6 to TRBJ2-3, with D possibly being TRBD2 (6 bases). This clonotype originated in a girl under 18 with multiple sclerosis. The CDR3: CASSLEMREDTQYF. The CDR3 bases are TGTGCCAGCAGCTTGGAGATGCGGGAAGATACGCAGTATTTT.